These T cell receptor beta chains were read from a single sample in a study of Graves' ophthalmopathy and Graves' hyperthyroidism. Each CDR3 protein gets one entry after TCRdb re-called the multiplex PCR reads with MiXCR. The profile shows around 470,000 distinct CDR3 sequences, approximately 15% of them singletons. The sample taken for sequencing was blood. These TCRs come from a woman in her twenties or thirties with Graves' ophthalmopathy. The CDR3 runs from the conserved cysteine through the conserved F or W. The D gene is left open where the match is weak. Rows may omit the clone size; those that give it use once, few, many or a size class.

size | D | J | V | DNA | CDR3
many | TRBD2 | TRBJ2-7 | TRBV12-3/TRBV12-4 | TGTGCCAGCAGTTTAGCGGTTCCGGGACTAGCGGTGACCTCCTACGAGCAGTACTTC | CASSLAVPGLAVTSYEQYF
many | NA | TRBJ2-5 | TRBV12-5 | TGTGCTAGTGGTTCTCTCGGTTCCGAACAGGGCTGGCAAGAGACCCAGTACTTC | CASGSLGSEQGWQETQYF
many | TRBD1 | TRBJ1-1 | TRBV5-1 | TGCGCCAGCAGCTTGGAGGGAAGGGGGCTCGATGAAGCTTTCTTT | CASSLEGRGLDEAFF
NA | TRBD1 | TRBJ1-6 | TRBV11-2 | TGTGCCAGCAGCCTTTCCCCGACAGGGAAAAATTCACCCCTCCACTTT | CASSLSPTGKNSPLHF
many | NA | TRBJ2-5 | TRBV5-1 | TGCGCCAGCAGCGGCCCAGAGACCCAGTACTTC | CASSGPETQYF
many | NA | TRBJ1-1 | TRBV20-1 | TGCAGTGCTAGAGTTCATATTCCAGCTGAAGCTTTCTTT | CSARVHIPAEAFF
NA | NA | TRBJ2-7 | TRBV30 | TGTGCCGGTAACAGGGGACTTTCCTACGAGCAGTACTTC | CAGNRGLSYEQYF
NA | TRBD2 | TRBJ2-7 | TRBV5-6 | TGTGCCAGCAGCCGGGGACTAGTCTACGAGCAGTACTTC | CASSRGLVYEQYF
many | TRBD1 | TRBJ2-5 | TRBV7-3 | TGTGCCAGCAGCCCATTACAGGGGGCTCAAGAGACCCAGTACTTC | CASSPLQGAQETQYF
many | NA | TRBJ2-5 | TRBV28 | TGTGCCAGCAGTTTAACGTATTGGAGAGAGACCCAGTACTTC | CASSLTYWRETQYF
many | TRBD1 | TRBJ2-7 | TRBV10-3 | TGTGCCTCGACAGGGCGTGGGTACGAGCAGTACTTC | CASTGRGYEQYF
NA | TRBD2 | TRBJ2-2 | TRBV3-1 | TGTGCCAGCAGCCCCCACTCTGGACTAGCGGGATACACCGGGGAGCTGTTTTTT | CASSPHSGLAGYTGELFF
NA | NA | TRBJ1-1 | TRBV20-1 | TGCAGTGCTGGGGACCCAACAGCGAACACTGAAGCTTTCTTT | CSAGDPTANTEAFF
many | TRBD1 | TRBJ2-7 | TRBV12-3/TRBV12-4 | TGTGCCAGCAGTTTAGGTGGGGACAGGGGCTACGAGCAGTACTTC | CASSLGGDRGYEQYF
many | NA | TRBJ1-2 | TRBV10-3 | TGTGCCATCAGTGAGTCGGCGTCCATCAAGGGGGACGGCTACACCTTC | CAISESASIKGDGYTF
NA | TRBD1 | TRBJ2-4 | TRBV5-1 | TGCGCCAGCAGCGGGGGACAGGGGGCAGGGGGAAACATTCAGTACTTC | CASSGGQGAGGNIQYF
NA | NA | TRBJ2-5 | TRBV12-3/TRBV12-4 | TGTGCCAGCAGAGCTCAGGGGCAGCCTAACCAAGAGACCCAGTACTTC | CASRAQGQPNQETQYF
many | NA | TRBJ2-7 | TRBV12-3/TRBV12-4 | TGTGCCAGCAGTTTAGGAGACAACTACGAGCTGTACTTC | CASSLGDNYELYF
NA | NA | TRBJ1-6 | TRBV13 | TGTGCCAGCAGCCCTCTCGGACAGTCCGATTCACCCCTCCACTTT | CASSPLGQSDSPLHF
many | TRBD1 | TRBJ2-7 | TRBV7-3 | TGTGCCAGCAGCTTAATGACAGGGGGCGTCTACGAGCAGTACTTC | CASSLMTGGVYEQYF
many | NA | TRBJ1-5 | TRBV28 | TGTGCCAGCAGTTCAGCGCTTTCCAATCAGCCCCAGCATTTT | CASSSALSNQPQHF
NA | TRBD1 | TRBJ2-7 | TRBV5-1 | TGCGCCAGCAGCTTATGGACAGGGTTTGAGCAGTACTTC | CASSLWTGFEQYF
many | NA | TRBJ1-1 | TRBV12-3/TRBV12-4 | TGTGCCAGCAGCCCACACATTGTTCGGACTGAAGCTTTCTTT | CASSPHIVRTEAFF
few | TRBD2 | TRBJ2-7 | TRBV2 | TGTGCCAGCAGTGAATTGACTAGCACTTTTGGACACGAGCAGTACTTC | CASSELTSTFGHEQYF
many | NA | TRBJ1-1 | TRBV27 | TGTGCCAGCAGTCGGGGTTCCACTGAAGCTTTCTTT | CASSRGSTEAFF
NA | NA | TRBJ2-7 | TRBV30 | TGTGCCTGGAGTCGAAGAGAGCACCTCTACGAGCAGTACTTC | CAWSRREHLYEQYF
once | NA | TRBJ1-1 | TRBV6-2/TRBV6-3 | TGTGCCAGCAGTTACGGCAGGGTCACTGAAGCTTTCTTT | CASSYGRVTEAFF
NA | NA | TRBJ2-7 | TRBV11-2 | TGTGCCAGCAGCTTTTCTACCTACGAGCAGTACTTC | CASSFSTYEQYF
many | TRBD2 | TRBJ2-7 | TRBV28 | TGTGCCAGCAGTTCCTCTATTCTAGCGGGAGTTAGCTACGAGCAGTACTTC | CASSSSILAGVSYEQYF
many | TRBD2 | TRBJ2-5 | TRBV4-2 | TGTGCCAGCAGTGATACTAGCGGGGGGAGGAAGACCCAGTACTTC | CASSDTSGGRKTQYF
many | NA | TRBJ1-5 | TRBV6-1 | TGTGCCGCAGACGTGCCCAGGCGTAAGGATCAGCCCCAGCATTTT | CAADVPRRKDQPQHF
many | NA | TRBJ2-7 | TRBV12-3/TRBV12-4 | TGTGCCAGCAGTTTTACGGACAGTGAATACGAGCAGTACTTC | CASSFTDSEYEQYF
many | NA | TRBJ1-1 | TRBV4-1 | TGCGCCAGCGGTCCAACAGGCTCCACTGAAGCTTTCTTT | CASGPTGSTEAFF
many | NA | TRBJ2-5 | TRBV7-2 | TGTGCCAGCAGCCCAAGCAGCCAGACCCAGTACTTC | CASSPSSQTQYF
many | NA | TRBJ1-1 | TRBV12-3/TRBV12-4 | TGTGCCAGCAGCCCTTGGGGGGACACTGAAGCTTTCTTT | CASSPWGDTEAFF
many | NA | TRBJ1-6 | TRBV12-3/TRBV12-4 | TGTGCCAGCAGTCGGGTAGAGGGTTCACCCCTCCACTTT | CASSRVEGSPLHF
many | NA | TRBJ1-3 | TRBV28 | TGTGCCAGCAGTTTATCAGGGTACAAAAACACCATATATTTT | CASSLSGYKNTIYF
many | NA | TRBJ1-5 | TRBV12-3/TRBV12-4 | TGTGCCAGCAGTTACCTAAATCAGCCCCAGCATTTT | CASSYLNQPQHF
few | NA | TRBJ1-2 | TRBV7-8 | TGTGCCAGCAGCTACCAATATTCGACAGCTGGCTGGACCTTC | CASSYQYSTAGWTF
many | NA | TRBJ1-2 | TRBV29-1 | TGCAGCGTTGAAATGGGGCCAAGCTCTTATGGCTACACCTTC | CSVEMGPSSYGYTF
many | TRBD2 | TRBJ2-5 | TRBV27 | TGTGCCAGCAGTTTCTCGGGAGGGCCGGGGGAGACCCAGTACTTC | CASSFSGGPGETQYF
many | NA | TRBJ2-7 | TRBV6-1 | TGTGCCAGCCTCCCGGACAGCTCCTACGAGCAGTACTTC | CASLPDSSYEQYF
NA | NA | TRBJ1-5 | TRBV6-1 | TGTGCCAGCAGTCCCCCCGGCAGGGTCAATCAGCCCCAGCATTTT | CASSPPGRVNQPQHF
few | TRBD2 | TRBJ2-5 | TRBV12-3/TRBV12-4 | TGTGCCAGCAGTTTATACGGGGGGGCTGAGACCCAGTACTTC | CASSLYGGAETQYF
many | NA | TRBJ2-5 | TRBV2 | TGTGCCAGCCGAAATAGTCGAGAGACCCAGTACTTC | CASRNSRETQYF
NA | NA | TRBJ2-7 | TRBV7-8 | TGTGCCAGCAGCTTATCGCCAGGATCCTACGAGCAGTACTTC | CASSLSPGSYEQYF
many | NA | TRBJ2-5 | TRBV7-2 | TGTGCCAGCAGCTTAGTGGGAGTAGGGGGTCAAGAGACCCAGTACTTC | CASSLVGVGGQETQYF
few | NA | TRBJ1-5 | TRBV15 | TGTGCCATCACTAGAAATCAGCCCCAGCATTTT | CAITRNQPQHF